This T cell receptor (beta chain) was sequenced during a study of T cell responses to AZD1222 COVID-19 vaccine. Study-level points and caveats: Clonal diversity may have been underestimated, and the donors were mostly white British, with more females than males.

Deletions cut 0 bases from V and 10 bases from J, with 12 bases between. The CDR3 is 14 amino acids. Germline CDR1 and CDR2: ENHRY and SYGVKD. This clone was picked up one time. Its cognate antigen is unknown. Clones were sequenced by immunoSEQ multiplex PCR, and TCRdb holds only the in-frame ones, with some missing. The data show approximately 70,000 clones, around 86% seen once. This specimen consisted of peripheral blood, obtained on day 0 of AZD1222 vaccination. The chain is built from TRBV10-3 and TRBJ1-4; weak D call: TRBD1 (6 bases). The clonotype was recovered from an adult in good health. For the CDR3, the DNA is TGTGCCATCAGTGAGTCTACAGGGTTAGGAAAACTGTTTTTT. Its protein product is CAISESTGLGKLFF.